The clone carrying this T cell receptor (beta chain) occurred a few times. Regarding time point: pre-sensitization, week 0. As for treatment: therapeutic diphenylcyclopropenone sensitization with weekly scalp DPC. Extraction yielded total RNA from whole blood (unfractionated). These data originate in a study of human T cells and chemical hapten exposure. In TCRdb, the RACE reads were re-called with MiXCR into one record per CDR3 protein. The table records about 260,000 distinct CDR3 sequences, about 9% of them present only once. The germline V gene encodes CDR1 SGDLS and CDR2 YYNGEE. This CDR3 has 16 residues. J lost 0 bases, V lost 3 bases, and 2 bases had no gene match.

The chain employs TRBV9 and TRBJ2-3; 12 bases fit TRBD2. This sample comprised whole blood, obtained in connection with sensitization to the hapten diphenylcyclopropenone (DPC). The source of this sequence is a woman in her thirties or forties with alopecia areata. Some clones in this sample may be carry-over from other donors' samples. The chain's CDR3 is CASSEGTSGSTDTQYF. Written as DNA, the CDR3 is TGTGCCAGCAGCGAGGGGACTAGCGGGAGCACAGATACGCAGTATTTT. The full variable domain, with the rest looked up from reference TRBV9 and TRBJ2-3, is DSGVTQTPKHLITATGQRVTLRCSPRSGDLSVYWYQQSLDQGLQFLIQYYNGEERAKGNILERFSAQQFPDLHSELNLSSLELGDSALYFCASSEGTSGSTDTQYFGPGTRLTVL.